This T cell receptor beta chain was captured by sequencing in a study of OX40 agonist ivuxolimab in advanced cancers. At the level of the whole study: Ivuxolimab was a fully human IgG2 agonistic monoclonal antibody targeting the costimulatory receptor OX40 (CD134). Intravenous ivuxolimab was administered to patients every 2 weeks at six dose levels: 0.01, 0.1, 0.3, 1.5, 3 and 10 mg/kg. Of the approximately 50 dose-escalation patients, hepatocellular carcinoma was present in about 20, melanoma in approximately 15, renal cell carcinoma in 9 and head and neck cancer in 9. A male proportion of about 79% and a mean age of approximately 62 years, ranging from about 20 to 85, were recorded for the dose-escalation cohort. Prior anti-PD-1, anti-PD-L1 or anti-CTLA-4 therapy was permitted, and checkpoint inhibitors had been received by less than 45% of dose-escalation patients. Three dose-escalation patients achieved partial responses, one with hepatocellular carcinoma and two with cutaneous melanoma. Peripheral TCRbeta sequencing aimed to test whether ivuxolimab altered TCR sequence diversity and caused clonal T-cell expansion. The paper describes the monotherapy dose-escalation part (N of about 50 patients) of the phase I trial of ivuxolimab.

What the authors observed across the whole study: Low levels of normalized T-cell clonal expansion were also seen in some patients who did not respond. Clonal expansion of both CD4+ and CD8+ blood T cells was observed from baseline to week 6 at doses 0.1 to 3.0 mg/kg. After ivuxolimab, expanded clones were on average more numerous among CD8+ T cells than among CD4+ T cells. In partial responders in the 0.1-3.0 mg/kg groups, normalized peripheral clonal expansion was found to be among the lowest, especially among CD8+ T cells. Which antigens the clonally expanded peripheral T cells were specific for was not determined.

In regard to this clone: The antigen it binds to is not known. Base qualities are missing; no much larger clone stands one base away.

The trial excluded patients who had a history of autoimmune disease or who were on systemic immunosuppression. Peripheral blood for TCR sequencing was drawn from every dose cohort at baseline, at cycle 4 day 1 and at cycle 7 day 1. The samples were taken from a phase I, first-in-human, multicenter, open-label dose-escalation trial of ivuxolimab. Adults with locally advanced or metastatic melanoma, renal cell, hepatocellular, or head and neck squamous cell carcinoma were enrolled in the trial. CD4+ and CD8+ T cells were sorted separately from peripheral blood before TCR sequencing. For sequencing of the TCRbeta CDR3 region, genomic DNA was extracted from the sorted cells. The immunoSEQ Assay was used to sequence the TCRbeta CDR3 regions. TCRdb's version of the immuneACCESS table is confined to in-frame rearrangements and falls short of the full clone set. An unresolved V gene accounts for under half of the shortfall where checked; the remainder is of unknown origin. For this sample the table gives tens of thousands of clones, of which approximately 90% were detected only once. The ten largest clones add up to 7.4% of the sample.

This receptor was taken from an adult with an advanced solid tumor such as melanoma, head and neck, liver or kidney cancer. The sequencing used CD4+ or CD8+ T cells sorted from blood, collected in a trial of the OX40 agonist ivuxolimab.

This receptor carries the CDR3 CASSLLAERPYF. The bases are TGTGCCAGCAGTTTACTAGCGGAGCGCCCCTACTTC. The rearrangement combines TRBV5-4 with TRBJ2-7; TRBD2 agrees with 8 junctional bases. The germline V end is reduced by 5 bases and the J end by 13 bases; junction bases left unmatched: 11. There are 12 amino acids in the CDR3, from cysteine to phenylalanine inclusive. This entry keeps only the CDR3 DNA: 36 bases, framed from base 1. The germline V gene (reference sequence) yields SGHNT for CDR1 and YYREEE for CDR2.